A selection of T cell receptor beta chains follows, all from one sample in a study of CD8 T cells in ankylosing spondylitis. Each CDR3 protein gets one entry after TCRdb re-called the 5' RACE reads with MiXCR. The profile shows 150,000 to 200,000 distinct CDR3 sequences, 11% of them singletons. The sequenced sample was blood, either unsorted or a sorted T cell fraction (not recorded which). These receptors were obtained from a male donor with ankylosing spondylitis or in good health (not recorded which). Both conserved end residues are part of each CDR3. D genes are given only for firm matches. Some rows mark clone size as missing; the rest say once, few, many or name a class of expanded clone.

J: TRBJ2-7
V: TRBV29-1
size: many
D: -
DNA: TGCAGCGTTGCGCTAGCTGGCGAGCAGTACTTC
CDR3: CSVALAGEQYF

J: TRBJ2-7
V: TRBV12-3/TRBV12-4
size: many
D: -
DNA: TGTGCCAGCAGTTTAAACGGCGAACTAACCTACGAGCAGTACTTC
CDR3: CASSLNGELTYEQYF

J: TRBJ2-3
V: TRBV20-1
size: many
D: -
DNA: TGCAGTGCCAAGGACCTATTGACGCAGTATTTT
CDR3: CSAKDLLTQYF

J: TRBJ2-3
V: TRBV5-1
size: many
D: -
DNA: TGCGCCAGCAGCTTGGCCGAAGTAGCCAGCACAGATACGCAGTATTTT
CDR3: CASSLAEVASTDTQYF

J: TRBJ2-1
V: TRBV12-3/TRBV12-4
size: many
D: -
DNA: TGTGCCAGCAGTCCAAATGATCTTTGGGAGCATGAGCAGTTCTTC
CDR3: CASSPNDLWEHEQFF

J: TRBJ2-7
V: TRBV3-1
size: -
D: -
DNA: TGTGCCAGCAGCCAAGGGGGACAACTCTACGAGCAGTACTTC
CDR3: CASSQGGQLYEQYF

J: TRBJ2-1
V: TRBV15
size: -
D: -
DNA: TGTGCCACCAGCCCCGGCCAACTAGCCTGGGTGGATGAGCAGTTCTTC
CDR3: CATSPGQLAWVDEQFF

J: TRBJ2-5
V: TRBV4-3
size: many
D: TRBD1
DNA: TGCGCCAGCAGCCATTCGACAGGGGCCGGGGAGACCCAGTACTTC
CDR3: CASSHSTGAGETQYF

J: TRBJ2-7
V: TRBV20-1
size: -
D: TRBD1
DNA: TGCAGTGCTAGAGTGTACGGACAGGGGGCAGGAGAGCAGTACTTC
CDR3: CSARVYGQGAGEQYF

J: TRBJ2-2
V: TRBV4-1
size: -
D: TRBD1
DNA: TGCGCCAGCAGCCCTCAAGGGGGCGCGTTGGGCGGGGAGCTGTTTTTT
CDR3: CASSPQGGALGGELFF

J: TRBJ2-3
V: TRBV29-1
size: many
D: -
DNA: TGCAGCGTTGACACGAAATCTAGCACAGATACGCAGTATTTT
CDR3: CSVDTKSSTDTQYF

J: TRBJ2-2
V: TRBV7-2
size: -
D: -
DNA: TGTGCCAGCACCTTTAACAGGGACACCGGGGAGCTGTTTTTT
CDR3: CASTFNRDTGELFF

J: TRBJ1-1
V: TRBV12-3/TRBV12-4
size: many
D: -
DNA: TGTGCCAGCAGTTTGAGTACTGGTGAGCGGGTGAACACTGAAGCTTTCTTT
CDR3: CASSLSTGERVNTEAFF

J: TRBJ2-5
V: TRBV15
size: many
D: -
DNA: TGTGCCACCAGCGTTAGGAAAAGGGAGACCCAGTACTTC
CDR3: CATSVRKRETQYF

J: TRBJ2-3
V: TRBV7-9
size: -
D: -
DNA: TGTGCCAGCAGCTTAATGCGGGGACCTCAGGATACGCAGTATTTT
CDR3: CASSLMRGPQDTQYF

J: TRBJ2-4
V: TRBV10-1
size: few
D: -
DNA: TGCGCCAGCAGTGAGTCAAAGACTTTTAGGCAGTACTTC
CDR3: CASSESKTFRQYF

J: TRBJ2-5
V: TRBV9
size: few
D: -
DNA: TGTGCCAGCAGCCCGCGGGACAGCCTACGGGAGACCCAGTACTTC
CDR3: CASSPRDSLRETQYF

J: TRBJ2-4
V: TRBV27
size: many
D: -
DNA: TGTGCCAGCAGTTCGACAGTTATACTAGCCAAAAACATTCAGTACTTC
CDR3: CASSSTVILAKNIQYF

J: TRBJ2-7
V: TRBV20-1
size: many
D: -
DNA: TGCAGTGCTAGGGGAGAGCAGGATCCCTACGAGCAGTACTTC
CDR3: CSARGEQDPYEQYF

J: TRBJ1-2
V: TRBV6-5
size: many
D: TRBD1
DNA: TGTGCCAGCAGTTACGTAGGGGGCGAGTATGGCTACACCTTC
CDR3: CASSYVGGEYGYTF

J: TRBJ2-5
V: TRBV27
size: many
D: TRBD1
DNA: TGTGCCAGCAGTCCCGGGACAGGTCATCGTGAGACCCAGTACTTC
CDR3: CASSPGTGHRETQYF

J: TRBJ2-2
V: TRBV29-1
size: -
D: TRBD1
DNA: TGCAGCGGCCGAACTGACAGGGCCCTCACCGGGGAGCTGTTTTTT
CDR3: CSGRTDRALTGELFF

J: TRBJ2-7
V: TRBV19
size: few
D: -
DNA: TGTGCCAGTAGTATAGATCTAGGCAAGGGCGAGCAGTACTTC
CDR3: CASSIDLGKGEQYF

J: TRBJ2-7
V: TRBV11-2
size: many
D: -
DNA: TGTGCCAGCAGCTTAGTAGGGAATTCTCGGGAGCAGTACTTC
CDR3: CASSLVGNSREQYF

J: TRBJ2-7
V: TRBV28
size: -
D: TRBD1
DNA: TGTGCCAGCAGTTTTCCAGGGGGCCTCTACGAGCAGTACTTC
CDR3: CASSFPGGLYEQYF

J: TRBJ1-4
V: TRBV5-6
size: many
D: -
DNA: TGTGCCAGCAGCTTTGGACCCGAGGCTGAAAAACTGTTTTTT
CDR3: CASSFGPEAEKLFF

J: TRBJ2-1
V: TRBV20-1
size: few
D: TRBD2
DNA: TGCAGTGCTACCCGAGAGCGGGGGGGTCGAAATGAGCAGTTCTTC
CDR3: CSATRERGGRNEQFF

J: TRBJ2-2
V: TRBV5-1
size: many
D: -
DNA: TGCGCCAGCAGCTTGGCCAGGGAATTTAACACCGGGGAGCTGTTTTTT
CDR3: CASSLAREFNTGELFF

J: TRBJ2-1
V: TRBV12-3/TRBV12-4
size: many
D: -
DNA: TGTGCCAGCAGTTTAAATGGGTACAATGAGCAGTTCTTC
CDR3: CASSLNGYNEQFF

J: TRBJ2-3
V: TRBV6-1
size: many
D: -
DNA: TGTGCCAGCAGCTCACGAGGACCAACCACAGATACGCAGTATTTT
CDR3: CASSSRGPTTDTQYF

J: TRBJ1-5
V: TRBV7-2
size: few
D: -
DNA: TGTGCCAGCAGCTTGGATCAATACAGCAATCAGCCCCAGCATTTT
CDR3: CASSLDQYSNQPQHF

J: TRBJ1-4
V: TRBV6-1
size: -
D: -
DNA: TGTGCCAGCAGTCCCCTGGGATCCTCCGATGAAAAACTGTTTTTT
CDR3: CASSPLGSSDEKLFF

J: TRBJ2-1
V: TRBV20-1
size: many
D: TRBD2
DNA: TGCAGTGCTAGAGGTCCCGGGACTAGCGGGGTCGGTGAGCAGTTCTTC
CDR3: CSARGPGTSGVGEQFF

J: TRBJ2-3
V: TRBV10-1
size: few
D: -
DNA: TGCGCCAGCAGTGTGGAGCGGACCACAGATACGCAGTATTTT
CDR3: CASSVERTTDTQYF

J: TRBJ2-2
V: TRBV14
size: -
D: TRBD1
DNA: TGTGCCAGCAGCCGCTGGACAGGGCAAAACACCGGGGAGCTGTTTTTT
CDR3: CASSRWTGQNTGELFF

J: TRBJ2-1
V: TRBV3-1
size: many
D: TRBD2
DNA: TGTGCCAGCAGCCAAGATCCACTAGCGGGATTTTCCTCCTACAATGAGCAGTTCTTC
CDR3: CASSQDPLAGFSSYNEQFF

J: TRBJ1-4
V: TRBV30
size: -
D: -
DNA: TGTGCCTGGAACCCAGGGTCGACTAATGAAAAACTGTTTTTT
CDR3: CAWNPGSTNEKLFF

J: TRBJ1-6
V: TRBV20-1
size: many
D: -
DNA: TGCAGTGCCCATGGACGGGGGAATTCACCCCTCCACTTT
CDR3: CSAHGRGNSPLHF

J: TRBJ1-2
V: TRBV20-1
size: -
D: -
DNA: TGCAGTGCTAGAGTGGGCGCGCCCGGTTACGGCTACACCTTC
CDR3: CSARVGAPGYGYTF

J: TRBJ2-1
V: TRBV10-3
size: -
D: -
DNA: TGTGCAACAGAAACGAGCTCCAATGAGCAGTTCTTC
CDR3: CATETSSNEQFF

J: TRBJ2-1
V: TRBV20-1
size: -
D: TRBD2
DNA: TGCAGTGCTAGTAGTAGCGGGGGGAACAATGAGCAGTTCTTC
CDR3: CSASSSGGNNEQFF

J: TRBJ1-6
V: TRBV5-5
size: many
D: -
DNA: TGTGCCAGCAGCTTGGGTCCAGGTAGGGCGCTTAATTCACCCCTCCACTTT
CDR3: CASSLGPGRALNSPLHF

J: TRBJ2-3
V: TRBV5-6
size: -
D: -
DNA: TGTGCCAGCAACAGGGGGACTAGCACACCAGATACGCAGTATTTT
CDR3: CASNRGTSTPDTQYF

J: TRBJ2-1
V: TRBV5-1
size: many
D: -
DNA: TGCGCCAGCAGCTACGGCGCGGGGAGCTCCTACAATGAGCAGTTCTTC
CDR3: CASSYGAGSSYNEQFF

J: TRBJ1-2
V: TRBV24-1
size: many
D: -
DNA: TGTGCCACCAGTGATTCGGGGGAAGTTAACTATGGCTACACCTTC
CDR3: CATSDSGEVNYGYTF

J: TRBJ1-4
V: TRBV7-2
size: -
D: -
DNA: TGTGCCAGCAGCTTCGAGGTTTTCGATGAAAAACTGTTTTTT
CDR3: CASSFEVFDEKLFF

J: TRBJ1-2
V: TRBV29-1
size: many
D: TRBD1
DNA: TGCAGCGTATCCTTTAACAGGGGGCCCTATGGCTACACCTTC
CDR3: CSVSFNRGPYGYTF

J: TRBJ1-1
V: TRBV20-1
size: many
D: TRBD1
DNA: TGCAGTGCTCCGACAGGGGGAGTGAACACTGAAGCTTTCTTT
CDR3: CSAPTGGVNTEAFF

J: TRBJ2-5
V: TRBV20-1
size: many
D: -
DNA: TGCAGTGCTAGAGTAGCGGAAGAGACCCAGTACTTC
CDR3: CSARVAEETQYF